This T cell receptor (beta chain) was documented in a study of T cell responses to AZD1222 COVID-19 vaccine. Study-level findings and limits: When two AZD1222 doses had been given, Spike-specific TCR breadth and depth rose.

The sample holds many counts of this clone. Its target is not known. Assay: immunoSEQ multiplex PCR; the TCRdb copy retains only in-frame clones and omits some. The sample holds 110,000 or so clones, around 84% seen once. Germline V lookup: CDR1 SGHRS, CDR2 YFSETQ. V was trimmed by 0 bases and J by 2 bases, leaving 6 bases between them. The CDR3 contains 14 residues. This TCR was sampled from an adult in good health. The specimen was peripheral blood, collected on day 0 of AZD1222 vaccination. The rearrangement joins TRBV5-1 to TRBJ1-5; D gene ambiguous. Written as DNA, the CDR3 is TGCGCCAGCAGCTTGGGAGGCGGCAATCAGCCCCAGCATTTT. Protein: CASSLGGGNQPQHF.